This is a list of T cell receptor beta chains from one sample in a study of T-cell memory formation after mild COVID-19. TCRdb ran MiXCR on the 5' RACE reads and lists one entry per CDR3 protein. Of 250,000 to 400,000 distinct CDR3 sequences listed, roughly an eighth were seen once; the top ten hold about 21%. Sequenced: PBMCs or a T cell subset sorted from them (not recorded which). These receptors were obtained from a man in his late teens or twenties who had mild COVID-19 (a few samples of this study predate the infection). Cell type and time point are not known. Both conserved end residues are part of each CDR3. A D gene is named only where the DNA matches it firmly. A clone size is listed for some rows: how often the clone was seen (once, few, many), or a class if it is expanded.

d_call j_call clone_size v_call cdr3_nt cdr3_aa
TRBD2 TRBJ2-1 NA TRBV5-1 TGCGCCAGCAGCGGAGGACTAGCTGGAGGGGGGGGTGAGCAGTTCTTC CASSGGLAGGGGEQFF
TRBD2 TRBJ2-3 few TRBV6-5 TGTGCCAGCTTCCCCCTAGCGGGGGCCGCAGATACGCAGTATTTT CASFPLAGAADTQYF
TRBD2 TRBJ2-3 many TRBV24-1 TGTGCCACCAGTGATCCACTAGCGCTCGTTGGAGCAGATACGCAGTATTTT CATSDPLALVGADTQYF
TRBD2 TRBJ2-7 few TRBV25-1 TGTGCCAGCAGTGATTCGGGGGGTCTGTACGAGCAGTACTTC CASSDSGGLYEQYF
TRBD1 TRBJ2-2 NA TRBV7-2 TGTGCCAGCAGCTGGGACAGGGGGTTAACCGGGGAGCTGTTTTTT CASSWDRGLTGELFF
NA TRBJ2-5 NA TRBV5-1 TGCGCCAGCAGCTTGGGTCCCAACCAAGAGACCCAGTACTTC CASSLGPNQETQYF
TRBD2 TRBJ2-5 NA TRBV11-2 TGTGCCAGCAGCTTAGATGGGCTAGCGGGGGGGCCGAGCCAAGAGACCCAGTACTTC CASSLDGLAGGPSQETQYF
TRBD1 TRBJ2-1 NA TRBV7-9 TGTGCCAGCAGCTTTGGACAGGGGGCGCTCAATGAGCAGTTCTTC CASSFGQGALNEQFF
TRBD1 TRBJ2-6 NA TRBV6-2/TRBV6-3 TGTGCCAGCACCAGACAGGGGGTAGTCTCTGGGGCCAACGTCCTGACTTTC CASTRQGVVSGANVLTF
TRBD1 TRBJ2-3 few TRBV20-1 TGCAGTGCTATGGACAGGGTGACAGATACGCAGTATTTT CSAMDRVTDTQYF
NA TRBJ2-6 NA TRBV5-1 TGCGCCAGCAGCTTAACAGGGACTGGGGCCAACGTCCTGACTTTC CASSLTGTGANVLTF
NA TRBJ1-2 NA TRBV5-5 TGTGCCAGCAGCGAGGCACAGGGTGAGGGCTTC CASSEAQGEGF
TRBD2 TRBJ2-3 NA TRBV6-6 TGTGCCAGCAGTTATTTCCTAGCGGGGGGCAGCACAGATACGCAGTATTTT CASSYFLAGGSTDTQYF
NA TRBJ2-5 NA TRBV24-1 TGTGCCACCAGTGATTTCCGGTCCCAGTACTTC CATSDFRSQYF
TRBD2 TRBJ2-2 few TRBV20-1 TGCAGTGCTAGCGGGGGGACGGACACCGGGGAGCTGTTTTTT CSASGGTDTGELFF
NA TRBJ1-2 few TRBV14 TGTGCCAGCAGCCAAGCCGAGACAGGAGACGTGAACTATGGCTACACCTTC CASSQAETGDVNYGYTF
NA TRBJ1-3 few TRBV6-6 TGTGCCAGCAGGAAATACGGAAACACCATATATTTT CASRKYGNTIYF
TRBD1 TRBJ1-1 few TRBV14 TGTGCCAGCAGCCCCCTTGACGGGACAGCTGAAGCTTTCTTT CASSPLDGTAEAFF
NA TRBJ1-2 few TRBV6-1 TGTGCCAGCAACCTGCGGGGAACCGGCTATGGCTACACCTTC CASNLRGTGYGYTF
TRBD2 TRBJ2-3 few TRBV9 TGTGCCAGCAGCGGAACCGGGACTAATGGTTTAGATACGCAGTATTTT CASSGTGTNGLDTQYF
NA TRBJ1-2 many TRBV18 TGTGCCAGAGGACAGAAGGCTTATGGCTACACCTTC CARGQKAYGYTF
NA TRBJ2-1 NA TRBV11-2 TGTGCCAGCAGCTTCTTAGGGTACAATGAGCAGTTCTTC CASSFLGYNEQFF
NA TRBJ2-5 many TRBV4-2 TGTGCCAGCAGCCAAAGTCAAGGGGGATACTTCCAAGAGACCCAGTACTTC CASSQSQGGYFQETQYF
TRBD2 TRBJ2-7 NA TRBV12-3/TRBV12-4 TGTGCCAGCAGTTTCAGGGAGGGAGATTACGAGCAGTACTTC CASSFREGDYEQYF
NA TRBJ2-1 NA TRBV10-3 TGTGCCACTCATGATGGACAGAAACAGTTCTTC CATHDGQKQFF
NA TRBJ1-2 NA TRBV7-9 TGTGCCAGCAGCTTTAAGTCTAACTATGGCTACACCTTC CASSFKSNYGYTF
NA TRBJ2-1 NA TRBV19 TGTGCCAGTAGTATTCAGAGACAGGTGTACAATGAGCAGTTCTTC CASSIQRQVYNEQFF
TRBD1 TRBJ1-6 NA TRBV5-1 TGCGCCAGCAGCGCGGGACAGACCAATTCACCCCTCCACTTT CASSAGQTNSPLHF
NA TRBJ2-2 many TRBV12-3/TRBV12-4 TGTGCCAGCAGTTTTGGGTTGGCAGCGAACACCGGGGAGCTGTTTTTT CASSFGLAANTGELFF
TRBD1 TRBJ2-7 many TRBV10-3 TGTGCCATCAGTGACTCCGGGACAGGGGTTTACGAGCAGTACTTC CAISDSGTGVYEQYF
NA TRBJ2-2 few TRBV20-1 TGCAGTGCTAGGGTTCCGAACACCGGGGAGCTGTTTTTT CSARVPNTGELFF
NA TRBJ1-2 NA TRBV29-1 TGCAGCGTAGGCTTGACGAAGGACTATGGCTACACCTTC CSVGLTKDYGYTF
TRBD1 TRBJ1-6 many TRBV7-9 TGTGCCAGCAGCTACTTGACAGGGGGTTCACCCCTCCACTTT CASSYLTGGSPLHF
TRBD1 TRBJ2-1 NA TRBV5-5 TGTGCCAGCAGCTTGCGACAGGGGGATTTCAATGAGCAGTTCTTC CASSLRQGDFNEQFF
NA TRBJ1-1 many TRBV9 TGTGCCAGCAGCGTAGGAGTGGCCCTGAACACTGAAGCTTTCTTT CASSVGVALNTEAFF
NA TRBJ1-1 few TRBV28 TGTGCCAGCAGTTTAGAGAGGTGGGGGAACACTGAAGCTTTCTTT CASSLERWGNTEAFF